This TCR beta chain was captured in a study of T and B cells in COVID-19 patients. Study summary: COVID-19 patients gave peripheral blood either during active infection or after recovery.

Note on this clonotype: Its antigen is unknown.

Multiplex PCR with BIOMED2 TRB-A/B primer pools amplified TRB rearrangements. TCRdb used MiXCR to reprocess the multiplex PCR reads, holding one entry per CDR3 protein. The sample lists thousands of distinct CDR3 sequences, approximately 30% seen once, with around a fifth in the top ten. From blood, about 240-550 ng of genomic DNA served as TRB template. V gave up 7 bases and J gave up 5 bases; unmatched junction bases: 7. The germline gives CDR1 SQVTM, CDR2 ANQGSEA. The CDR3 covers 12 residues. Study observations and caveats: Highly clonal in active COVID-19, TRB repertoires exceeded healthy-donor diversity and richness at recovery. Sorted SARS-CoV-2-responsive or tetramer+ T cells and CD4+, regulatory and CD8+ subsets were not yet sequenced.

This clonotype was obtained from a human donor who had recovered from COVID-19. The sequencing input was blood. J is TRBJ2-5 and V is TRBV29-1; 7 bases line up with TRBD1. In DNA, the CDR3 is TGCAGCGAATCCGGGACAGCGGAGACCCAGTACTTC. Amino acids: CSESGTAETQYF.